This TCR beta chain was found in a study of persistence of HIV-infected CD4 T cells. Nonspecific anti-CD3/anti-CD28 bead stimulation represents the broad CD4+ T cell repertoire. Responding CD4+ T cells were sorted by upregulation of both CD40 ligand and CD69. Donors had undetectable plasma HIV-1 RNA, under 50 copies/mL, for 4+ years. CD8-depleted PBMCs were stimulated 15 to 20 hours with anti-CD28/CD49d costimulation, CD40-blocking antibody and enfuvirtide. A note on this clone: What it binds is not known.

Trimming cost V 5 bases and J 6 bases, with 8 bases left between them. This CDR3 region has 13 residues. Germline V CDR1 and CDR2: MDHEN, SYDVKM. The immunoSEQ assay was version 4, run in survey mode. Profiled with immunoSEQ multiplex PCR; TCRdb holds only in-frame clones, not every one. In the table there are 43,000 or so clones, more than 70% of which are singletons. The V and J genes are TRBV28 and TRBJ1-6; no reliable D call. The receptor's source is an adult man with HIV who was CMV-seropositive. Sequences were derived from CD4+ T cells sorted from PBMCs after roughly 17-hour stimulation, sampled from a patient who received antiretroviral therapy. The CDR3 DNA sequence: TGTGCCAGCAGTCCTCAAACTAATTCACCCCTCCACTTT. The encoded protein is CASSPQTNSPLHF.